This entry lists 9 T cell receptor beta chains sequenced from one sample in a study of T-cell memory formation after mild COVID-19. TCRdb independently ran MiXCR on the 5' RACE reads; one entry per CDR3 protein. The table shows tens of thousands of distinct CDR3 sequences, with around 13% occurring only once. Sample: PBMCs or a T cell subset sorted from them (not recorded which). The receptors were sampled from an adult woman who had mild COVID-19 (a few samples of this study predate the infection). Cell type and time point are not known.

The chain couples TRBV11-2 to TRBJ2-3, with 7 nucleotides matching TRBD1. The CDR3 is 16 amino acids. The V gene end was trimmed by 2 bases and the J gene end by 6 bases; junction bases not matched to a gene: 11. CDR1 is SGHAT and CDR2 is FQNNGV in the germline V gene. As DNA, the CDR3 is TGTGCCAGCAGCTTATCTGGAACAGGGGCGTGGGATACGCAGTATTTT. It encodes CASSLSGTGAWDTQYF.

This clonotype was picked up a small number of times. CDR3 loop: CASWGQGNTEAFF. CDR3 DNA: TGCGCCAGCTGGGGACAGGGAAACACTGAAGCTTTCTTT. The chain has TRBV5-1 and TRBJ1-1; 9 bases line up with TRBD1. The CDR3 covers 13 residues. The junction had 3 bases not matched to a gene; V was cut back by 7 bases and J by 2 bases. The germline gives CDR1 SGHRS, CDR2 YFSETQ. The full variable domain, completed using reference TRBV5-1 and TRBJ1-1, is KAGVTQTPRYLIKTRGQQVTLSCSPISGHRSVSWYQQTPGQGLQFLFEYFSETQRNKGNFPGRFSGRQFSNSRSEMNVSTLELGDSALYLCASWGQGNTEAFFGQGTRLTVV.

This chain joins TRBV4-1 and TRBJ1-4; 10 bases are shared with TRBD1. The J segment lost 7 bases and the V segment lost 4 bases, leaving 3 bases of the junction unmatched. The CDR3 spans 14 residues. CDR1 is MGHRA, CDR2 YSYEKL, per germline. CDR3 loop: CASSPGQGTEKLFF. The DNA of the CDR3 is TGCGCCAGCAGCCCGGGACAGGGGACTGAAAAACTGTTTTTT.

This clonotype was counted many times. V is TRBV7-3 and J is TRBJ2-1; 10 bases line up with TRBD2. The V and J ends lost 6 bases and 7 bases, in that order; junction bases with no gene match: 3. Germline V lookup: CDR1 SGHTA, CDR2 FQGTGA. This CDR3 is built from 13 residues. CDR3 bases: TGTGCCAGCAGAGCGGGAGGGACGAATGAGCAGTTCTTC. Encoded protein: CASRAGGTNEQFF.

The J gene is TRBJ2-1, the V gene TRBV7-6; 9 nucleotides agree with TRBD2. CDR1 SGHVS and CDR2 FNYEAQ come from the germline V gene. V shed 3 bases, J shed 7 bases, and the junction held 4 bases outside the gene matches. The CDR3 is 14 amino acids. The CDR3 DNA is TGTGCCAGCAGCTTGGGCGGGGGGGCGAATGAGCAGTTCTTC. This codes for CASSLGGGANEQFF. The variable domain in full, completed from reference TRBV7-6 and TRBJ2-1, reads GAGVSQSPRYKVTKRGQDVALRCDPISGHVSLYWYRQALGQGPEFLTYFNYEAQQDKSGLPNDRFSAERPEGSISTLTIQRTEQRDSAMYRCASSLGGGANEQFFGPGTRLTVL.

The chain recombines TRBV12-3 or TRBV12-4 with TRBJ2-7, with D unresolved. Trimming cost V 6 bases and J 3 bases, with 9 bases left between them. The CDR3 is 12 residues long. The CDR3 bases are TGTGCCAGCAGCCAAGGTAACTACGAGCAGTACTTC. It translates to CASSQGNYEQYF.

The chain is built from TRBV4-2 and TRBJ2-3, with D unclear. This CDR3 has 13 residues. CDR1 LGHNA and CDR2 YNFKEQ come from the germline V gene. Deletions cut 4 bases from V and 3 bases from J, with 8 bases between. The CDR3 spells CASSPSWTDTQYF. The DNA of the CDR3 is TGTGCCAGCAGCCCATCGTGGACAGATACGCAGTATTTT.

This clonotype was seen only a few times. The chain carries TRBV9 and TRBJ2-7, with 7 bases lining up with TRBD1. This CDR3 contains 13 residues. From germline, CDR1 is SGDLS and CDR2 YYNGEE. J gave up 5 bases and V 4 bases, and 6 bases lay outside the gene matches. In DNA, the CDR3 is TGTGCCAGCAGCCCCGGGACAGAGCACGAGCAGTACTTC. It yields the protein CASSPGTEHEQYF.

This clonotype has just a few counts. This chain joins TRBV7-9 and TRBJ1-2, with no clear D. Germline lookup yields CDR1 SEHNR and CDR2 FQNEAQ (reference sequence). CDR3 size: 16 residues. V gave up 5 bases and J gave up 4 bases, with 20 bases separating them. The chain's CDR3 is CASSPDRGRAFYGYTF. The CDR3 DNA reads TGTGCCAGCAGCCCCGACCGCGGGAGGGCCTTCTATGGCTACACCTTC.